The source of this T cell receptor beta chain is a study of control samples from healthy donors and cancer patients. V lost 6 bases, J lost 8 bases, and 13 bases lay in between. Per germline, CDR1 LNHDA and CDR2 SQIVND (reference sequence). CDR3 size: 12 residues. Clones were read by immunoSEQ multiplex PCR, and TCRdb kept only the in-frame ones, dropping some. The sample lists roughly 170,000 clones, roughly 91% occurring once. Sequencing input: blood. This clonotype originated in a man younger than 35 in good health. This sequence joins TRBV19 and TRBJ1-2, with D perhaps TRBD1 (6 bases). The CDR3 DNA reads TGTGCCAGTAGCCTGGAAGGGGGAGGCTACACCTTC. It is translated as CASSLEGGGYTF.